A selection of T cell receptor beta chains follows, all from one sample in a study of T cells in Graves' hyperthyroidism and ophthalmopathy. One entry per CDR3 protein, called by TCRdb with MiXCR from the multiplex PCR reads. The sample lists nearly 750,000 distinct CDR3 sequences, around 40% seen once, with around 29% in the top ten. Material: blood. These receptors originate from a middle-aged woman with Graves' hyperthyroidism. Each CDR3 is given with its conserved first and last residue. The D gene is left open where the match is weak. Clone size, where shown, is once, few, many, or a class for clones that have expanded.

clone_size: few
j_call: TRBJ2-2
v_call: TRBV2
d_call: .
cdr3_nt: TGTGCCAGCATATCCACAAAGAACACCGGGGAGCTGTTTTTT
cdr3_aa: CASISTKNTGELFF

clone_size: few
j_call: TRBJ1-2
v_call: TRBV6-6
d_call: .
cdr3_nt: TGTGCCAGCAGTTACTCGAGGGACATAGCTAACTATGGCTACACCTTC
cdr3_aa: CASSYSRDIANYGYTF

clone_size: .
j_call: TRBJ2-5
v_call: TRBV24-1
d_call: .
cdr3_nt: TGTGCCACCAGTGATTCCAGCGAGACCCAGTACTTC
cdr3_aa: CATSDSSETQYF

clone_size: few
j_call: TRBJ1-5
v_call: TRBV7-8
d_call: TRBD1
cdr3_nt: TGTGCCAGCAGCAAATATGACAGGGGCCATCAGCCCCAGCATTTT
cdr3_aa: CASSKYDRGHQPQHF

clone_size: many
j_call: TRBJ1-5
v_call: TRBV7-2
d_call: .
cdr3_nt: TGTGCCAGCAGCCCATTAGGGGGTAGCAATCAGCCCCAGCATTTT
cdr3_aa: CASSPLGGSNQPQHF

clone_size: once
j_call: TRBJ2-7
v_call: TRBV19
d_call: TRBD2
cdr3_nt: TGTGCCAGTAGTATAACTAGCGGGAACTACGAGCAGTACTTC
cdr3_aa: CASSITSGNYEQYF

clone_size: few
j_call: TRBJ1-3
v_call: TRBV10-3
d_call: .
cdr3_nt: TGTGCCAGCACCGGGCAGGGTCGAGGAAACACCATATATTTT
cdr3_aa: CASTGQGRGNTIYF

clone_size: .
j_call: TRBJ2-7
v_call: TRBV7-8
d_call: .
cdr3_nt: TGTGCCAGCAGCCAAGGTCTAGTGGACGAGCAGTACTTC
cdr3_aa: CASSQGLVDEQYF

clone_size: few
j_call: TRBJ1-2
v_call: TRBV7-3
d_call: .
cdr3_nt: TGTGCCAGCAGCTTGGTTTCAGGGTCGAGGGGCTACACCTTC
cdr3_aa: CASSLVSGSRGYTF

clone_size: .
j_call: TRBJ1-2
v_call: TRBV7-3
d_call: .
cdr3_nt: TGTGCCAGCAGCTTAGAGGCCCGATCAGAGAGGGGCTACACCTTC
cdr3_aa: CASSLEARSERGYTF